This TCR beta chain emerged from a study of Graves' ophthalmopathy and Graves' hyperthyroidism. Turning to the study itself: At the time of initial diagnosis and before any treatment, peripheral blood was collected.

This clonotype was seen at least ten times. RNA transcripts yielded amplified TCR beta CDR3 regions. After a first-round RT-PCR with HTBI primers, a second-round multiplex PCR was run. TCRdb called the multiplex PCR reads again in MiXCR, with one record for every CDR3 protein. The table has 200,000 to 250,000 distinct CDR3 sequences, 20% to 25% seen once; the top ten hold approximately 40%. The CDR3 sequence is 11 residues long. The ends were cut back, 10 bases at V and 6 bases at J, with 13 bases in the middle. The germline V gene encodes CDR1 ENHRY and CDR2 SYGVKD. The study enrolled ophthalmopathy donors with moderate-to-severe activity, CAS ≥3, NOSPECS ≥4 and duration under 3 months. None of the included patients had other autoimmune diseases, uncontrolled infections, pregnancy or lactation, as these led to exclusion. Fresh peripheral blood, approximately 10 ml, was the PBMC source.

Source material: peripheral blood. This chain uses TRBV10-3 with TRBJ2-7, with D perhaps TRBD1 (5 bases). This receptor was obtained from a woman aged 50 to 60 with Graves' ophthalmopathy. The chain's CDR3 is CASQGTSEQYF. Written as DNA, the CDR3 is TGTGCCAGCCAGGGTACGTCCGAGCAGTACTTC.